Below, 7 T cell receptor beta chains from the same sample are listed, as sequenced in a study of spatial heterogeneity in lung cancer. Time point: sample taken at primary tumor resection. Unsorted whole RNA from tumor, nontumor lung or frozen PBMC underwent sequencing. TCRdb reprocessed the 5' RACE reads via MiXCR and lists one record per CDR3 protein. The sample has about 36,000 distinct CDR3 sequences, around 5.5% seen once. Material: PBMCs, obtained at surgery. The source is a female donor with early-stage non-small cell lung cancer.

This clonotype was seen ten or more times. DNA of the CDR3: TGCGCCAGCTCACGGGACAGGTCTGGGTGGAACATTCAGTACTTC. As protein: CASSRDRSGWNIQYF. The chain carries TRBV5-1 and TRBJ2-4; 8 nucleotides line up with TRBD1. With V trimmed by 7 bases and J by 7 bases, 13 bases remained unmatched. There are 15 residues in the CDR3. The germline gives CDR1 SGHRS, CDR2 YFSETQ.

This clonotype has at least ten counts. This chain links TRBV6-5 with TRBJ1-1, with 7 bases aligning to TRBD1. Germline-derived CDR1 and CDR2 are MNHEY and SVGAGI. This CDR3 contains 12 residues. With V trimmed by 5 bases and J by 9 bases, 6 bases remained unmatched. This chain's CDR3 is CASSPTGEQAFF. CDR3 nucleotide sequence: TGTGCCAGCAGTCCAACAGGGGAACAAGCTTTCTTT.

This clonotype has ten or more counts. The V and J genes are TRBV9 and TRBJ1-1; no reliable D call. CDR1 and CDR2 (germline): SGDLS, YYNGEE. The CDR3 covers 13 residues. Trimming removed 0 bases at V and 4 bases at J, with 7 bases between. The CDR3 DNA sequence: TGTGCCAGCAGCGTAGGGATCACCACTGAAGCTTTCTTT. This sequence encodes CASSVGITTEAFF.

This clonotype has a count of ten or more. The CDR3 DNA reads TGTGCCACCAGTGATCCAAGCCGGGCGGGGAGGGACTACACCTTC. Translation: CATSDPSRAGRDYTF. The chain links TRBV24-1 to TRBJ1-2; D remains ambiguous. V was shortened by 3 bases and J by 10 bases, with 20 bases between the two germline ends. Germline V gene data show CDR1 as KGHDR and CDR2 as SFDVKD. CDR3 length: 15 residues.

This clonotype showed up many times. CDR3 coding DNA: TGTGCCAGCTCGCGTCCAGGGGTCCTAGAAAGCCCTAACTATGGCTACACCTTC. This codes for CASSRPGVLESPNYGYTF. The chain employs TRBV18 and TRBJ1-2; weak D call: TRBD1 (6 bases). Trimming stripped 6 bases from V and 0 bases from J, with 23 bases between. CDR3 length: 18 residues. The germline gives CDR1 KGHSH, CDR2 LQKENI.

This clonotype has at least ten counts. This chain joins TRBV4-1 and TRBJ2-5, with D perhaps TRBD1 or TRBD2 (5 bases each). The CDR3 contains 11 residues. V shed 3 bases and J shed 9 bases, with 8 bases lying between them. In germline, CDR1 is MGHRA, CDR2 YSYEKL. Here the CDR3 DNA reads TGCGCCAGCAGCCAGATGGGGGCCCAGTACTTC. Protein product: CASSQMGAQYF.

The sample holds many counts of this clonotype. The rearrangement joins TRBV13 to TRBJ2-7, with 7 bases identical to TRBD2. Germline V gives CDR1 PRHDT, CDR2 FYEKMQ (reference sequence). V was clipped by 4 bases and J by 7 bases; unmatched bases: 10. The CDR3 spans 14 residues. The CDR3 DNA reads TGTGCCAGCAGCTCCAGGACTAGGTCGGGTGAGCAGTACTTC. Its protein is CASSSRTRSGEQYF.